The 28 T cell receptor beta chains below were found in one sample sequenced in a study of shared clonotypes between healthy human individuals. The protocol was immunoSEQ multiplex PCR, while the TCRdb copy is restricted to in-frame clones and leaves out a portion. The repertoire includes over a million clones, 78% of them detected once, and roughly 0.62% sits in the top ten. Sequencing input: memory CD4+ T cells from PBMCs. The subset denotes: CD45RA-negative fraction. All receptors derive from a man between 18 and 35 years old in good health. Some clones in this sample may be carry-over from other donors' samples.

A note on this clone: This same CDR3 is encoded by further DNA sequences in the sample. The rearrangement links TRBV5-1 to TRBJ1-1; 8 bases agree with TRBD1. The CDR3 has 15 residues. Trimming took 1 base from V and 0 from J; bases not matched to a gene: 2. Germline V lookup: CDR1 SGHRS, CDR2 YFSETQ. The CDR3 DNA sequence: TGCGCCAGCAGCTTGCAGGGGGCGCTGAACACTGAAGCTTTCTTT. Its protein is CASSLQGALNTEAFF.

The rearrangement links TRBV7-3 to TRBJ2-2; TRBD1 aligns across 9 bases. Germline V gene sequence: CDR1 SGHTA, CDR2 FQGTGA. The CDR3 is 18 residues long. V was pared by 5 bases and J by 7 bases, with 17 bases of the junction left unmatched. The CDR3 sequence: CASSPRPTGGLGNGELFF. The CDR3 bases are TGTGCCAGCAGCCCCCGCCCCACAGGGGGCCTCGGGAACGGGGAGCTGTTTTTT.

The V and J genes are TRBV5-4 and TRBJ2-3; 12 bases fit TRBD2. Germline V gives CDR1 SGHNT, CDR2 YYREEE (reference sequence). Unmatched junction bases numbered 6, after V lost 4 bases and J lost 6 bases. CDR3 length: 15 residues. The CDR3 is CASSPTSGSRDTQYF. Written as DNA, the CDR3 is TGTGCCAGCAGCCCGACTAGCGGGAGTCGCGATACGCAGTATTTT.

The table lists this clone with a count of one. The V and J genes are TRBV6-1 and TRBJ1-2; the D gene is possibly TRBD1 (5 bases). The length of the CDR3 is 15 residues. Germline V gene lookup returns CDR1 MNHNS and CDR2 SASEGT. V lost 0 bases to trimming and J lost 7 bases, with 15 bases between them. The chain's CDR3 is CASSEAQSGLGGYTF. The CDR3 coding sequence is TGTGCCAGCAGTGAAGCGCAGTCAGGGCTGGGTGGCTACACCTTC.

This CDR3 is CASSPRGLAGGPGELFF. The CDR3 DNA sequence: TGTGCCAGCAGCCCCCGGGGTCTAGCGGGAGGCCCCGGGGAGCTGTTTTTT. The J gene is TRBJ2-2, the V gene TRBV7-2; 11 positions match TRBD2. The germline V gene encodes CDR1 SGHTA and CDR2 FQGNSA. There are 17 residues in the CDR3. The ends lost 5 bases at V and 6 bases at J; junction bases unmatched: 11.

About this clone: Other DNA sequences from this sample encode an identical CDR3 as well. The chain uses TRBV28 and TRBJ1-4, with no clear D. V was cut by 6 bases and J by 0 bases, with 8 bases left in between. Per germline, CDR1 MDHEN and CDR2 SYDVKM. This CDR3 has 14 residues. The CDR3 here is CASSPSATNEKLFF. The CDR3 DNA is TGTGCCAGCAGCCCCTCGGCAACTAATGAAAAACTGTTTTTT. The variable domain in full, completed from reference TRBV28 and TRBJ1-4, reads DVKVTQSSRYLVKRTGEKVFLECVQDMDHENMFWYRQDPGLGLRLIYFSYDVKMKEKGDIPEGYSVSREKKERFSLILESASTNQTSMYLCASSPSATNEKLFFGSGTQLSVL.

The chain has TRBV4-3 and TRBJ1-2; D is ambiguous. This CDR3 has 16 residues. The germline V gene encodes CDR1 LGHNA and CDR2 YSLEER. Trimming removed 0 bases from V and 6 bases from J, with 17 bases in between. The CDR3: CASSQDYNQDPNGYTF. Written as DNA, the CDR3 is TGCGCCAGCAGCCAAGATTACAACCAGGACCCTAATGGCTACACCTTC.

CDR3 in amino acids: CASGQTGDTQYF. The CDR3 DNA reads as TGTGCCAGCGGCCAGACGGGGGATACGCAGTATTTT. The genes are TRBV25-1 and TRBJ2-3, with a weak D call TRBD2 (5 bases). The germline V and J ends were trimmed by 8 bases and 6 bases, with 12 bases remaining between them. CDR1 and CDR2 (germline): MGHDK, SYGVNS. The length of the CDR3 is 12 residues.

A few counts support this clone. The chain couples TRBV6-4 to TRBJ1-5, with D unresolved. Trimming stripped 2 bases from V and 6 bases from J, with 8 bases between. This CDR3 spans 13 amino acids. Per the germline V gene, CDR1 is MRHNA and CDR2 is SNTAGT. CDR3: CASSDREGQPQHF. In nucleotides, the CDR3 is TGTGCCAGCAGTGACAGGGAGGGTCAGCCCCAGCATTTT.

The rearrangement links TRBV9 to TRBJ1-1, with unresolved D. V was cut by 1 base and J by 1 base, with 8 bases left in between. From germline, CDR1 is SGDLS and CDR2 YYNGEE. The CDR3 consists of 14 residues. CDR3 in DNA: TGTGCCAGCAGCGTAAGTCCAGGGAACACTGAAGCTTTCTTT. This sequence encodes CASSVSPGNTEAFF.

The rearrangement links TRBV7-2 to TRBJ1-2; 9 nucleotides match TRBD1. The V segment lost 7 bases and the J segment 4 bases; nucleotides outside the gene matches: 10. The CDR3 sequence is 15 residues long. The germline V gene has CDR1 SGHTA and CDR2 FQGNSA. The CDR3 sequence is CASTITTGGVYGYTF. The CDR3 coding sequence is TGTGCCAGCACCATAACGACAGGGGGTGTCTATGGCTACACCTTC.

This sequence joins TRBV5-1 and TRBJ2-3; 7 bases line up with TRBD2. Germline loops: CDR1 SGHRS, CDR2 YFSETQ. Trimming at V came to 0 bases and at J to 7 bases, leaving 8 bases not matched to a gene. This CDR3 spans 15 amino acids. In nucleotides, the CDR3 is TGCGCCAGCAGCTTGGTGGCGGGAGAGCGAAATACGCAGTATTTT. This codes for CASSLVAGERNTQYF.

This chain connects TRBV21-1 to TRBJ1-4; the table's D call TRBD1 went unverified against the DNA. TRBV21-1 is reported as a pseudogene. This CDR3 region has 15 residues. CDR3 sequence: CASRTPDRADEKLFF. In DNA form, the CDR3 reads TGTGCCAGCAGGACACCGGACAGGGCGGATGAAAAACTGTTTTTT.

V gene TRBV18 combines with J gene TRBJ1-2, with D hard to call. Trimming removed 5 bases from V and 2 bases from J, with 6 bases in between. The germline V gene has CDR1 KGHSH and CDR2 LQKENI. This CDR3 is 12 amino acids long. CDR3 coding DNA: TGTGCCAGCTCAAACCCGAACTATGGCTACACCTTC. It translates to CASSNPNYGYTF.

The chain employs TRBV28 and TRBJ1-2; 7 positions match TRBD1. CDR1 and CDR2 (germline): MDHEN, SYDVKM. V trimming: 5 bases; J trimming: 8 bases; junction bases outside the gene matches: 8. CDR3 length: 13 residues. Here the CDR3 DNA reads TGTGCCAGCAGTCCAAGACAGGGCGGGGGCTACACCTTC. Encoded protein: CASSPRQGGGYTF.

The rearrangement joins TRBV29-1 to TRBJ1-4; D remains ambiguous. This CDR3 spans 12 amino acids. CDR1 is SQVTM and CDR2 is ANQGSEA in the germline V gene. Deletions cut 6 bases from V and 8 bases from J, with 13 bases between. CDR3: CSVLTGGEKLFF. The CDR3 DNA follows: TGCAGCGTCTTGACGGGTGGGGAAAAACTGTTTTTT.

The chain couples TRBV5-1 to TRBJ2-5; D perhaps matches TRBD1 (6 bases). Trimming took off 5 bases at V and 4 bases at J, with 12 bases between the two ends. Germline loops: CDR1 SGHRS, CDR2 YFSETQ. The CDR3 loop spans 13 amino acids. CDR3 residues: CASSGQGLETQYF. DNA of the CDR3: TGCGCCAGCAGTGGGCAGGGGTTAGAGACCCAGTACTTC.

This clone has only a few counts. The chain employs TRBV11-2 and TRBJ1-1; possible D gene TRBD1, 5 bases. CDR3 size: 15 residues. CDR1 SGHAT and CDR2 FQNNGV come from the germline V gene. The V gene lost 7 bases and the J gene lost 5 bases, with 20 bases spanning the gap. The CDR3 DNA reads TGTGCCAGCACCACCCGGACCTGGGGGGGGACTGAAGCTTTCTTT. Translating it yields CASTTRTWGGTEAFF.

This clone appeared a few times. The chain combines TRBV2 with TRBJ1-5; D ambiguous. With 3 bases removed from V and 3 bases from J, the gap between germline ends came to 9 bases. The V gene's germline CDR1 is SNHLY and CDR2 FYNNEI. This CDR3 comprises 14 residues. CDR3 protein: CASSETINNQPQHF. CDR3 sequence (DNA): TGTGCCAGCAGTGAGACAATCAACAATCAGCCCCAGCATTTT.

This clone has a single count. The rearrangement uses TRBV28 and TRBJ1-4, with D possibly matching TRBD1 (6 bases). The CDR3 consists of 14 residues. With 5 bases removed from V and 8 bases from J, the gap between germline ends came to 15 bases. Germline assignment: CDR1 MDHEN and CDR2 SYDVKM. The CDR3 DNA reads as TGTGCCAGCAGTCTCAGGGGAGTTGGAGAAAAACTGTTTTTT. The encoded protein is CASSLRGVGEKLFF.

The genes are TRBV28 and TRBJ1-2, with D perhaps matching TRBD1 (5 bases). The V and J ends lost 4 bases and 4 bases respectively, with 10 bases between them. The germline V gene has CDR1 MDHEN and CDR2 SYDVKM. The CDR3 has 13 residues. The CDR3 DNA reads TGTGCCAGCAGTTCAGGGACGTTCTATGGCTACACCTTC. It is translated as CASSSGTFYGYTF.

Concerning this clone: The same CDR3 also results from other DNA sequences found in this sample. The V call is TRBV29-1, the J call TRBJ1-2; 11 nucleotides agree with TRBD1. This CDR3 is 13 amino acids long. Germline values: CDR1 SQVTM, CDR2 ANQGSEA. With V trimmed by 4 bases and J by 4 bases, 2 bases remained unmatched. The DNA for the CDR3 is TGCAGCGTTGGGACAGGGGGCAGCTATGGCTACACCTTC. The encoded protein is CSVGTGGSYGYTF.

The rearrangement uses TRBV5-6 and TRBJ2-7; 11 positions agree with TRBD2. The CDR3 spans 18 residues. Germline trimming cut 2 bases from V and 2 bases from J; bases unmatched to any gene: 12. Germline V gene data show CDR1 as SGHDT and CDR2 as YYEEEE. CDR3 nucleotides: TGTGCCAGCAGCTTCAGGGTTTTTGGACTAGCGGGTACCTACGAGCAGTACTTC. This gives the protein CASSFRVFGLAGTYEQYF.

This clone was detected only once. This chain joins TRBV28 and TRBJ1-2; D is unclear. Germline CDR1 MDHEN, CDR2 SYDVKM. CDR3 length equals 14 residues. V was pared by 3 bases and J by 8 bases, with 16 bases between. CDR3 sequence: CASSFSGILRGYTF. CDR3 bases: TGTGCCAGCAGTTTCTCGGGGATTCTTAGGGGCTACACCTTC.

This clone was counted a single time. The chain carries TRBV7-9 and TRBJ2-2; D might be TRBD1 or TRBD2, each matching 6 bases. CDR3 length equals 14 residues. V was cut by 4 bases and J by 4 bases, with 10 bases left in between. The germline V gene encodes CDR1 SEHNR and CDR2 FQNEAQ (reference sequence). CDR3 sequence: CASSSGALTGELFF. Written as DNA, the CDR3 is TGTGCCAGCAGCTCGGGGGCGCTCACCGGGGAGCTGTTTTTT. Together with reference TRBV7-9 and TRBJ2-2, the CDR3 gives the full variable domain: DTGVSQNPRHKITKRGQNVTFRCDPISEHNRLYWYRQTLGQGPEFLTYFQNEAQLEKSRLLSDRFSAERPKGSFSTLEIQRTEQGDSAMYLCASSSGALTGELFFGEGSRLTVL.

This clone was detected a few times. CDR3 region: CASSLDRTVVSGYTF. Here the CDR3 DNA reads TGTGCCAGCAGCTTAGATCGGACAGTTGTTTCGGGCTACACCTTC. V usage is TRBV7-2 and J usage is TRBJ1-2; the D gene is possibly TRBD1 (6 bases). Germline lookup yields CDR1 SGHTA and CDR2 FQGNSA. The CDR3 has 15 residues. Deletions cut 1 base from V and 8 bases from J, with 17 bases between.

CDR3 protein: CASSLATGPPFNYGYTF. As DNA, the CDR3 is TGTGCCAGCAGCTTAGCCACAGGGCCACCGTTTAACTATGGCTACACCTTC. The chain recombines TRBV7-4 with TRBJ1-2; D is possibly TRBD1 (6 bases). V dropped 0 bases and J dropped 1 base, with 15 bases sitting between them. This CDR3 comprises 17 residues. Germline loops: CDR1 SGHVT, CDR2 SQSDAQ.

The chain employs TRBV19 and TRBJ2-7, with TRBD1 identical over 7 bases. After removal of 6 bases from V and 9 bases from J, the junction contained 8 bases not matched to a gene. The germline V gene encodes CDR1 LNHDA and CDR2 SQIVND (reference sequence). CDR3 length: 12 residues. The CDR3 sequence: CASSTRTGWQYF. CDR3 in DNA: TGTGCCAGTAGCACCAGGACAGGTTGGCAGTACTTC.